This T cell receptor beta chain was sequenced during a study of blood T cell repertoires in COVID-19. For the study at large: COVID-19 samples, acute and convalescent, were from the United States, Italy and Spain.

CDR1 KGHSH and CDR2 LQKENI come from the germline V gene. The V and J ends lost 3 bases and 5 bases, in that order; junction bases with no gene match: 6. CDR3 length: 14 residues. TCRdb's table, derived via immunoSEQ multiplex PCR, lists solely in-frame clones and lacks some. The sample lists over 110,000 clones, 84% occurring once. J is TRBJ1-1 and V is TRBV18; TRBD1 matches 7 bases. What was sequenced was PBMCs or T cells enriched from blood (not recorded which). The origin of this receptor is a man aged 45 to 65 in a cohort exposed to, infected with or recovered from COVID-19 (not recorded which). CDR3 in amino acids: CASSPTTGTTEAFF. The CDR3 bases are TGTGCCAGCTCACCTACGACAGGGACGACTGAAGCTTTCTTT.